A selection of T cell receptor beta chains follows, all from one sample in a study of T cells in Graves' hyperthyroidism and ophthalmopathy. TCRdb re-called the multiplex PCR reads through MiXCR, storing one row per CDR3 protein. The sample records some 570,000 distinct CDR3 sequences, around 14% being singletons. The sample consisted of blood. The receptors stem from a woman aged 18-29 years with Graves' ophthalmopathy. Each CDR3 is given with its conserved first and last residue.

v_call cdr3_aa
TRBV30 CAWTSRSESNQPQHF
TRBV6-1 CASSQREKDTQYF
TRBV6-1 CASSPQQERSAF
TRBV19 CASSDIQGFGEKLFF
TRBV18 CASSPQWRQTAYNEQFF
TRBV9 CASSVEGGSWADTQYF
TRBV7-2 CASSLDGRDTQYF
TRBV3-1 CASSQERRGLGGEQFF
TRBV7-8 CASSLAPNYGYTF
TRBV7-3 CASSRGQRGHNEQFF
TRBV7-3 CASSLSGTSGIEETQYF
TRBV20-1 CSARSATGGGSNTQYF
TRBV2 CASRATGSSVEAFF
TRBV12-3/TRBV12-4 CASSLNTGTETQYF
TRBV12-3/TRBV12-4 CASRLSPSMRHSYNEQFF
TRBV28 CASSGSGSGTDTQYF
TRBV15 CATSRARYSPLHF